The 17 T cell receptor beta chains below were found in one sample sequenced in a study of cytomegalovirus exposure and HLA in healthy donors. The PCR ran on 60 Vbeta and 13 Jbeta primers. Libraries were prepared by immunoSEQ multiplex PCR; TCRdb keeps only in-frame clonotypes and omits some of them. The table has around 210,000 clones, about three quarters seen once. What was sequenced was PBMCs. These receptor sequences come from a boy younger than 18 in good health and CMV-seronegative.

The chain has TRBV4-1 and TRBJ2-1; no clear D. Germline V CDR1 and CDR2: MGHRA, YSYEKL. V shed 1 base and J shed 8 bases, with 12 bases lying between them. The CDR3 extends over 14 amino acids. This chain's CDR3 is CASSQARLEDEQFF. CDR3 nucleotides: TGCGCCAGCAGCCAAGCGAGACTTGAGGATGAGCAGTTCTTC.

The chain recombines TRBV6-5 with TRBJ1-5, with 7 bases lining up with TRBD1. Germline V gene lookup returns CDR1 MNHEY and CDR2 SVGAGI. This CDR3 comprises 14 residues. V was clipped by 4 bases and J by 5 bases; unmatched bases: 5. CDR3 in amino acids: CASSLRQGYQPQHF. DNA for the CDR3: TGTGCCAGCAGTTTGAGACAGGGTTATCAGCCCCAGCATTTT.

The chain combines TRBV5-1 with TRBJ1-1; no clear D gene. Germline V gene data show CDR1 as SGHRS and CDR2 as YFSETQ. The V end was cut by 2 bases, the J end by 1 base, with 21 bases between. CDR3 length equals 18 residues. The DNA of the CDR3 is TGCGCCAGCAGCTTTGGTCTCTTGAGGCGAGAGCGGAACACTGAAGCTTTCTTT. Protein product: CASSFGLLRRERNTEAFF.

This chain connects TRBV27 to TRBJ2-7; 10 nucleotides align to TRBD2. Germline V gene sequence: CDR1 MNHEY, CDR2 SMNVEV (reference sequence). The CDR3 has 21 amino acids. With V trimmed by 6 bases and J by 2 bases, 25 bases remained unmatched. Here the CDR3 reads CASSRGRGMETSGHQPYEQYF. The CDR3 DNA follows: TGTGCCAGCAGCCGAGGACGGGGGATGGAGACTAGCGGGCATCAGCCCTACGAGCAGTACTTC.

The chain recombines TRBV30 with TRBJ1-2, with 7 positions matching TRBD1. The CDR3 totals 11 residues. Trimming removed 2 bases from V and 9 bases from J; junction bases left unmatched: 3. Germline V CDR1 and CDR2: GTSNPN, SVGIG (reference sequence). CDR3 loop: CAWSKTGSYTF. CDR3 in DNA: TGTGCCTGGAGTAAGACAGGGAGCTACACCTTC.

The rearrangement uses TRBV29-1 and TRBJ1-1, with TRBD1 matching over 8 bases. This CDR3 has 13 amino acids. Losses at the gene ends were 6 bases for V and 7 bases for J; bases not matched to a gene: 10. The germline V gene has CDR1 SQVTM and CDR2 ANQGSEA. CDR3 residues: CSVVAGTGHEAFF. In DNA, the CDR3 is TGCAGCGTGGTCGCCGGGACAGGCCATGAAGCTTTCTTT.

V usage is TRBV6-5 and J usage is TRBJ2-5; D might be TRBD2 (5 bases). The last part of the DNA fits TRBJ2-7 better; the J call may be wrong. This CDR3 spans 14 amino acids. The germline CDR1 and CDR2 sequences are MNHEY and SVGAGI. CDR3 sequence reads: CASSSVLGVYEQYF. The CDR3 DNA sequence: TGTGCCAGCAGTTCGGTACTAGGCGTCTACGAGCAGTACTTC.

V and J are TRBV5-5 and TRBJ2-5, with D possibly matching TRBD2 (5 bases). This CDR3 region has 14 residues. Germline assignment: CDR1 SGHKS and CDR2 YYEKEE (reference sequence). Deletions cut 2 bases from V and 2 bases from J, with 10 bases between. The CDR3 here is CASSFRTGQETQYF. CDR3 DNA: TGTGCCAGCAGCTTTCGGACTGGGCAAGAGACCCAGTACTTC.

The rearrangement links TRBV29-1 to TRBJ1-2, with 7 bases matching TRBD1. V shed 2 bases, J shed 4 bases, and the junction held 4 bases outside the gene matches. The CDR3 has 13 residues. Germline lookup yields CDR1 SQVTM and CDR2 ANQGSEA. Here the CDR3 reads CSVEPRDSYGYTF. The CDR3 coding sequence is TGCAGCGTTGAACCCCGGGACAGCTATGGCTACACCTTC.

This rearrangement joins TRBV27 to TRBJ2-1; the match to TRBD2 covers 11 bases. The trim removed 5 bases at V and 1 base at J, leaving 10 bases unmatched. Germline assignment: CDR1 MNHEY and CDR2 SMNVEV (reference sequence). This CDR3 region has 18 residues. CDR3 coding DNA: TGTGCCAGCAGTCTCCTAGCGGGAGGCCTAGTTTCCTACAATGAGCAGTTCTTC. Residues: CASSLLAGGLVSYNEQFF.

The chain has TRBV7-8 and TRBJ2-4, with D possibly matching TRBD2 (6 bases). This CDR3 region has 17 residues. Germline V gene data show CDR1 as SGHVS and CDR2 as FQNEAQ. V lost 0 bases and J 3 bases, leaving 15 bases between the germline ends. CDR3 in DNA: TGTGCCAGCAGCTTAGCGGGTTGGGGAGGCGGCAAAAACATTCAGTACTTC. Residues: CASSLAGWGGGKNIQYF.

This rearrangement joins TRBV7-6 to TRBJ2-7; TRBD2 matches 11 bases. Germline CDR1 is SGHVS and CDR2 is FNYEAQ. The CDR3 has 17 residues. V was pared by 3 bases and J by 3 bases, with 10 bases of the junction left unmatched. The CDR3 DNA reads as TGTGCCAGCAGCTTCCTGACCCCGACTAGCGGGAACTACGAGCAGTACTTC. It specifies CASSFLTPTSGNYEQYF.

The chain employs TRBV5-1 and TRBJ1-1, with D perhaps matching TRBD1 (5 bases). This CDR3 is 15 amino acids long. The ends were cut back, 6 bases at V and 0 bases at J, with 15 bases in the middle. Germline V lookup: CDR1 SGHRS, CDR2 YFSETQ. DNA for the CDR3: TGCGCCAGCACCGCAGGTAGGGGCCTGAACACTGAAGCTTTCTTT. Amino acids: CASTAGRGLNTEAFF.

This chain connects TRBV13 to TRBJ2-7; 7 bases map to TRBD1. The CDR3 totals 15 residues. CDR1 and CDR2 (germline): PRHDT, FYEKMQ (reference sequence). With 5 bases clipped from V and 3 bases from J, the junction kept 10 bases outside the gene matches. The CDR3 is CASSLWDRASYEQYF. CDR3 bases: TGTGCCAGCAGCCTATGGGACAGAGCTAGCTACGAGCAGTACTTC.

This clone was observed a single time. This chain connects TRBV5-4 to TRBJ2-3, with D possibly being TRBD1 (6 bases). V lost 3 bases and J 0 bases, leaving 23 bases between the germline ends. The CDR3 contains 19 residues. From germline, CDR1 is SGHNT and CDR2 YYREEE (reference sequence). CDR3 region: CASSSSKTGVYSSTDTQYF. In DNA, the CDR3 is TGTGCCAGCAGCTCTTCGAAGACAGGCGTCTATTCTAGCACAGATACGCAGTATTTT.

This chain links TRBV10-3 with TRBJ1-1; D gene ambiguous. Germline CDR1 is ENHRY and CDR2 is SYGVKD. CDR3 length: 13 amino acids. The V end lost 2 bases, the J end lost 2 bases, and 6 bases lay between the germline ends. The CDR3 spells CAISEQINTEAFF. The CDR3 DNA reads TGTGCCATCAGTGAGCAGATAAACACTGAAGCTTTCTTT.

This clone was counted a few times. The CDR3 DNA reads as TGCGCCAGCAGCCAAGATTCGGGGGTAGGCACCTTC. The encoded protein is CASSQDSGVGTF. J is TRBJ1-2 and V is TRBV4-1; D possibly corresponds to TRBD1 (5 bases). The CDR3 consists of 12 residues. Germline-derived CDR1 and CDR2 are MGHRA and YSYEKL. V gave up 0 bases and J gave up 13 bases, with 12 bases separating them.